What follows are 12 T cell receptor beta chains derived from one specimen sequenced in a study of identical twins. TCRdb processed the 5' RACE reads anew with MiXCR; each CDR3 protein has one entry. The profile shows about 690,000 distinct CDR3 sequences, around 21% of them singletons. This sample also appeared in a second study, on T cells expressing NK-cell markers.

Sequencing was performed on PBMCs. All receptors derive from a woman aged 18-29 years in good health.

The chain couples TRBV5-1 to TRBJ2-3; 8 bases match TRBD1. V lost 4 bases, J lost 6 bases, and 10 bases stayed unmatched. Germline loops: CDR1 SGHRS, CDR2 YFSETQ. CDR3 length equals 15 residues. The CDR3 loop is CASSRTGHAQDTQYF. In DNA, the CDR3 is TGCGCCAGCAGCCGGACAGGGCACGCCCAGGATACGCAGTATTTT.

The genes are TRBV20-1 and TRBJ2-1; 7 bases line up with TRBD2. The germline V gene has CDR1 DFQATT and CDR2 SNEGSKA (reference sequence). J gave up 3 bases and V 3 bases, and 5 bases lay outside the gene matches. The CDR3 extends over 14 amino acids. The CDR3, as DNA: TGCAGTGCTAGCGGGCGGGGGAACTACAATGAGCAGTTCTTC. Protein product: CSASGRGNYNEQFF.

The chain combines TRBV29-1 with TRBJ2-2, with no clear D. Germline loops: CDR1 SQVTM, CDR2 ANQGSEA. Trimming left V 7 bases short and J 3 bases short, with 15 bases between. CDR3 length equals 14 residues. CDR3 in amino acids: CSGLKYRDTGELFF. Here the CDR3 DNA reads TGCAGCGGTCTCAAGTACCGAGACACCGGGGAGCTGTTTTTT.

This clonotype was seen repeatedly, ten times or more. CDR3 amino acids: CASSLEGRQPQHF. CDR3 nucleotides: TGCGCCAGCAGCTTGGAGGGACGCCAGCCCCAGCATTTT. The chain employs TRBV5-1 and TRBJ1-5; D might be TRBD1 (5 bases). The length of the CDR3 is 13 residues. The germline CDR1 and CDR2 sequences are SGHRS and YFSETQ. With 0 bases removed from V and 7 bases from J, the gap between germline ends came to 8 bases.

This clonotype was counted many times. The chain carries TRBV7-6 and TRBJ2-1; no clear D gene. The CDR3 has 12 residues. V shed 5 bases and J shed 7 bases, with 9 bases lying between them. In germline, CDR1 is SGHVS, CDR2 FNYEAQ. This CDR3 reads CASSPGLNEQFF. CDR3 bases: TGTGCCAGCAGCCCGGGCCTAAATGAGCAGTTCTTC. Full variable domain (missing parts from reference TRBV7-6 and TRBJ2-1): GAGVSQSPRYKVTKRGQDVALRCDPISGHVSLYWYRQALGQGPEFLTYFNYEAQQDKSGLPNDRFSAERPEGSISTLTIQRTEQRDSAMYRCASSPGLNEQFFGPGTRLTVL.

The CDR3 is CSALRDEQYF. The CDR3 DNA is TGCAGTGCTCTGCGGGACGAGCAGTACTTC. The chain recombines TRBV20-1 with TRBJ2-7, with a weak D call TRBD2 (5 bases). Deletions cut 5 bases from V and 5 bases from J, with 7 bases between. Germline loops: CDR1 DFQATT, CDR2 SNEGSKA (reference sequence). CDR3 length: 10 amino acids.

The chain's CDR3 is CASSWTASRELFF. The CDR3 nucleotides are TGTGCCAGTAGTTGGACAGCCAGTAGGGAGCTGTTTTTT. This chain joins TRBV19 and TRBJ2-2, with D tentatively TRBD1 (6 bases). This CDR3 spans 13 amino acids. The germline CDR1 and CDR2 sequences are LNHDA and SQIVND (reference sequence). Trimming removed 5 bases at V and 9 bases at J, with 13 bases between.

This clonotype came up a few times. The genes are TRBV27 and TRBJ2-7, with 11 bases that match TRBD1. The CDR3 sequence is 14 residues long. The junction had 5 bases not matched to a gene; V was cut back by 5 bases and J by 5 bases. Germline V gives CDR1 MNHEY, CDR2 SMNVEV (reference sequence). CDR3 residues: CASSPPGQGDEQYF. The DNA of the CDR3 is TGTGCCAGCAGTCCTCCGGGACAGGGGGACGAGCAGTACTTC.

This clonotype was counted a few times. The rearrangement uses TRBV6-2 or TRBV6-3 and TRBJ2-7, with D tentatively TRBD2 (6 bases). CDR3 size: 15 residues. In germline, CDR1 is MNHEY, CDR2 SVGEGT. V lost 2 bases to trimming and J lost 1 base, with 12 bases between them. The CDR3 sequence is CASSYGAGPSYEQYF. The CDR3 coding sequence is TGTGCCAGCAGTTACGGGGCGGGACCATCCTACGAGCAGTACTTC.

This clonotype has only a few counts. The V and J genes are TRBV7-6 and TRBJ2-7, with D perhaps TRBD1 (5 bases). The CDR3 consists of 13 residues. Germline CDR1 SGHVS, CDR2 FNYEAQ. With 6 bases removed from V and 3 bases from J, the gap between germline ends came to 12 bases. CDR3 region: CASSSGHRYEQYF. The CDR3 nucleotides are TGTGCCAGCAGTTCAGGACATCGCTACGAGCAGTACTTC.

The V call is TRBV6-5, the J call TRBJ2-4; D perhaps matches TRBD1 (6 bases). CDR3 length: 13 residues. Per the germline V gene, CDR1 is MNHEY and CDR2 is SVGAGI. Trimming pared 0 bases from V and 7 bases from J, leaving 7 bases between. This chain's CDR3 is CASSYSRGNIQYF. The CDR3 nucleotides are TGTGCCAGCAGTTACTCGAGGGGGAACATTCAGTACTTC.

The chain carries TRBV20-1 and TRBJ1-4; no definite D call. Deletions cut 4 bases from V and 5 bases from J, with 14 bases between. The CDR3 sequence is 14 residues long. The germline gives CDR1 DFQATT, CDR2 SNEGSKA (reference sequence). CDR3 nucleotide sequence: TGCAGTGCTATGTTGTGGCAGAAAAATGAAAAACTGTTTTTT. Its translation is CSAMLWQKNEKLFF.